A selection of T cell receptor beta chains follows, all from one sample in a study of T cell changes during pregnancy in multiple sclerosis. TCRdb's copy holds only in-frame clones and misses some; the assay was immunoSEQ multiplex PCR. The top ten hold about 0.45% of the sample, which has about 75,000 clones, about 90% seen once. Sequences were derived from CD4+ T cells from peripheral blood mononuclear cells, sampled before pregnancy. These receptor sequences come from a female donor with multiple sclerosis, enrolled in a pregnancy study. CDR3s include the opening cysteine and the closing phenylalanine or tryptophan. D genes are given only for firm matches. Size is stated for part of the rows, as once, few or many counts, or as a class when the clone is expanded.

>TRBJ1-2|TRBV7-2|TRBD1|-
TGTGCCAGCAGCTTAGCGTCGGGACAGCGTTCTTCTGGCTACACCTTC
CASSLASGQRSSGYTF
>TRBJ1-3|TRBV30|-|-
TGTGCCTGGAGTGCTCAGGGAGGAAACACCATATATTTT
CAWSAQGGNTIYF
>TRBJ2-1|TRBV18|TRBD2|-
TGTGCCAGCTCACCTATACTAGCGGGGGACAATGAGCAGTTCTTC
CASSPILAGDNEQFF
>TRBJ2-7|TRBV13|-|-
TGTGCCAGCAGCGACAGGACTCTCTCCTACGAGCAGTACTTC
CASSDRTLSYEQYF
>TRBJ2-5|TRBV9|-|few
-
CASSVAFGEGETQYF
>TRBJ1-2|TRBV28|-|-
TGTGCCAGCACCACCCGAGGGCCGGGGAATAACTATGGCTACACCTTC
CASTTRGPGNNYGYTF
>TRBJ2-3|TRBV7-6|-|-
TGTGCCAGCAGCCCTAGGTCGGGGGATACGCAGTATTTT
CASSPRSGDTQYF
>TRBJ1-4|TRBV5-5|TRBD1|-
TGTGCCAGCAGGCTGACAGGGGGCTTGGGTGAAAAACTGTTTTTT
CASRLTGGLGEKLFF
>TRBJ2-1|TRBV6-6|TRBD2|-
TGTGCCAGCAGTTACCCAACTAGCGGGAGGGACAATGAGCAGTTCTTC
CASSYPTSGRDNEQFF
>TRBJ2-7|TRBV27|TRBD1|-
TGTGCCAGCAGTTGGCAGGGGGCCTACGAGCAGTACTTC
CASSWQGAYEQYF
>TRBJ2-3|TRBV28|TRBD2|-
TGTGCCAGCAGTTTATTTACTAGCGGGAGCCTCAGGGATACGCAGTATTTT
CASSLFTSGSLRDTQYF
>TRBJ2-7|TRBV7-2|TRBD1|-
TGTGCCAGCAGCCTACAGCGGGGACAGGGGTCCTACGAGCAGTACTTC
CASSLQRGQGSYEQYF
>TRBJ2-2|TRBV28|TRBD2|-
TGTGCCAGCAAAGGGACTAGCGGGGCTAAGAACACCGGGGAGCTGTTTTTT
CASKGTSGAKNTGELFF
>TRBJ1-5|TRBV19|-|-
TGTGCCAGTAGTATATCAAATCAGCCCCAGCATTTT
CASSISNQPQHF
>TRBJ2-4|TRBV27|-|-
TGTGCCAGCAGCCCCACCTTACAGCTAGCCAAAAACATTCAGTACTTC
CASSPTLQLAKNIQYF
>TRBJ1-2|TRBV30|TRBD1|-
TGTGCCTGGAGTTGGCAGGGGGCTTCCTATGGCTACACCTTC
CAWSWQGASYGYTF
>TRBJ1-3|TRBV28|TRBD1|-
TGTGCCAGCAGTCGGGGACAGGGAAACACCATATATTTT
CASSRGQGNTIYF
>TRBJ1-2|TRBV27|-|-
TGTGCCAGCCATCAGGTGGCCAGCCACTATGGCTACACCTTC
CASHQVASHYGYTF
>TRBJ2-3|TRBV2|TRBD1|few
TGTGCCAGCACTTTACAGGGGCGCACAGATACGCAGTATTTT
CASTLQGRTDTQYF
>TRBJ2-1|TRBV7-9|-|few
TGTGCCAGCAGCCAAACGCTCCCCAGCTCCTACAATGAGCAGTTCTTC
CASSQTLPSSYNEQFF
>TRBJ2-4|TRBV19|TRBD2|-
TGTGCCAGTAGCTCCGGGACTAGCGGGGGAAGGGATTACTTC
CASSSGTSGGRDYF
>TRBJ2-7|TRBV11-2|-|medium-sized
TGTGCCAGCAGATACCAATCGCTAGTCCCCGAGCAGTACTTC
CASRYQSLVPEQYF
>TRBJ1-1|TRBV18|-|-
TGTGCCAGCTCACCACCGGCGGGGCGGAACACTGAAGCTTTCTTT
CASSPPAGRNTEAFF